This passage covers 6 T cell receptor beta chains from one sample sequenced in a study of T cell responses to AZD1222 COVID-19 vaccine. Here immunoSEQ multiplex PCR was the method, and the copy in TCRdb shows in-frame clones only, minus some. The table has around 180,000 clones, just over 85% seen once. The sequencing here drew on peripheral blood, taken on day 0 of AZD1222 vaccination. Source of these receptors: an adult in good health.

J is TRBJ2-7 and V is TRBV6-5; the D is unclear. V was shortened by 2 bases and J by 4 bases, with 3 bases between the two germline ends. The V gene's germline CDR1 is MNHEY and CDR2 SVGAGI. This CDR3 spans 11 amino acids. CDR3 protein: CASSYLYEQYF. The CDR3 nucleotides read TGTGCCAGCAGTTACCTTTACGAGCAGTACTTC.

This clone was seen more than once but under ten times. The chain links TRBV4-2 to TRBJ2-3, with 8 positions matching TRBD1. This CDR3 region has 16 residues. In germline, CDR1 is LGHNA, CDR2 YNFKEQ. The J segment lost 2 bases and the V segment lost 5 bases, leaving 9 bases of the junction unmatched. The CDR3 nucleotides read TGTGCCAGCAGCAACGGACAGGGAACGTCCACAGATACGCAGTATTTT. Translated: CASSNGQGTSTDTQYF.

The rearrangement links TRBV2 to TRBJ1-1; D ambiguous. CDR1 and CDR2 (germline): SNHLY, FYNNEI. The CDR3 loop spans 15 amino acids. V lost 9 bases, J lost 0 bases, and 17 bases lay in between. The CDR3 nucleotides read TGTGCCAGTACCGCCACCCCCCTGATGAACACTGAAGCTTTCTTT. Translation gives CASTATPLMNTEAFF.

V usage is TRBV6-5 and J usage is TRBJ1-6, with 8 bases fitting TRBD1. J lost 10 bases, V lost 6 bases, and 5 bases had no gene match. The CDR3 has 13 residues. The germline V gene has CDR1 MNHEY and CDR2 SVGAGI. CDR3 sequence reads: CASRDRESSPLHF. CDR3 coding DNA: TGTGCCAGCAGGGACAGGGAGAGCTCACCCCTCCACTTT.

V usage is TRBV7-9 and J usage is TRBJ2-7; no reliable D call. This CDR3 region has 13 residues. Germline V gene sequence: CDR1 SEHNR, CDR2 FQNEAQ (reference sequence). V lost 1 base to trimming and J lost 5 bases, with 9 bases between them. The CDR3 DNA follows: TGTGCCAGCAGCTTAGAGGGTTACCACGAGCAGTACTTC. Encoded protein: CASSLEGYHEQYF.

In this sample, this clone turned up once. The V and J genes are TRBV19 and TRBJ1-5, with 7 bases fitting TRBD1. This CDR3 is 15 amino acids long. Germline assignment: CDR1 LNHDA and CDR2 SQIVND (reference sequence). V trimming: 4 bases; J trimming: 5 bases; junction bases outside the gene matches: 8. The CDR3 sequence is CASSTGQAYHQPQHF. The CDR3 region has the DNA TGTGCCAGTAGTACTGGACAGGCATATCATCAGCCCCAGCATTTT. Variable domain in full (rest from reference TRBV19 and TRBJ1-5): DGGITQSPKYLFRKEGQNVTLSCEQNLNHDAMYWYRQDPGQGLRLIYYSQIVNDFQKGDIAEGYSVSREKKESFPLTVTSAQKNPTAFYLCASSTGQAYHQPQHFGDGTRLSIL.